This TCR beta chain was recovered during a study of shared clonotypes between healthy human individuals. The naive CD8 fraction comprised CD45RO-negative cells positively selected for CCR7 and excluded terminally differentiated effector memory CD45RA+ cells. Trimming shortened V by 6 bases and J by 2 bases, and 11 bases separated the two germline ends. CDR3 length equals 13 residues. The germline V gene has CDR1 KGHSH and CDR2 LQKENI. TCRdb keeps only in-frame clones here, not all; method: immunoSEQ multiplex PCR. The sample yields about 2.2 million clones, approximately 94% seen once. Material for sequencing was naive CD8+ T cells from PBMCs. The sequence came from a man between 18 and 29 years old in good health. Some clones in this sample may be carry-over from other donors' samples. J is TRBJ2-7 and V is TRBV18, with a tentative D call TRBD1 (5 bases). The CDR3 protein is CASSQGQTYEQYF. The CDR3 coding sequence is TGTGCCAGCTCTCAGGGCCAAACCTACGAGCAGTACTTC.